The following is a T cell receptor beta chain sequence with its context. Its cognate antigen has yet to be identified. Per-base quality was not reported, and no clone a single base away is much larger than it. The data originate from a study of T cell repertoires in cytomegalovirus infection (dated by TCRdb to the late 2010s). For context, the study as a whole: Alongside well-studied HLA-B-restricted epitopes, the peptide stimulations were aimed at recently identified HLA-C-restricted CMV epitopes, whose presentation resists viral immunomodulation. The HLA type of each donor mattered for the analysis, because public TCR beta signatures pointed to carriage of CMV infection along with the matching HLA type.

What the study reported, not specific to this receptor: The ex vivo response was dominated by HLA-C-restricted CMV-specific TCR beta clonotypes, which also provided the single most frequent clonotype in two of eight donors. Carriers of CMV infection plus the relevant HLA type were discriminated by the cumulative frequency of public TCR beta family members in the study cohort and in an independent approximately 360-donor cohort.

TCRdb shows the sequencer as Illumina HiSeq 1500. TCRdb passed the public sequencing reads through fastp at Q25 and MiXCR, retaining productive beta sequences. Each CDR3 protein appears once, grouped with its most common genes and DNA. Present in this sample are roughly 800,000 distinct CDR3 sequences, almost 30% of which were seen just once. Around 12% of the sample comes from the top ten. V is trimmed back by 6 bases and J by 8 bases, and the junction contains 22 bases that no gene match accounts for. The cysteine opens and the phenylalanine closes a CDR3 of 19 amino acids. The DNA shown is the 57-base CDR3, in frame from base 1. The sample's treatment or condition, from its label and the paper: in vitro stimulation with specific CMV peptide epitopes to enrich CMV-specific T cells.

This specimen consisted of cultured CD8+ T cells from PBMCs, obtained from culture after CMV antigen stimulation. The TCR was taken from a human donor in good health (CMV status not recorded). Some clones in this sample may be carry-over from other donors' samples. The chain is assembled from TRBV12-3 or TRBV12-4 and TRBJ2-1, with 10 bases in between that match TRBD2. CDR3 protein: CASSSRDKSGGAGVDEQFF. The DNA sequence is TGTGCCAGCAGCTCCAGGGACAAGAGCGGGGGGGCCGGTGTTGATGAGCAGTTCTTC.